This TCR beta chain comes out of a study of T cell responses to AZD1222 COVID-19 vaccine. Findings and caveats of the study: Donors were chiefly white British, with a greater number of females, and clonal diversity was perhaps underestimated. Spike-specific TCR breadth and depth were elevated following two AZD1222 doses.

Generated by immunoSEQ multiplex PCR, the TCRdb table keeps only in-frame clones and is missing some. The sample records about 110,000 clones, 88% being singletons. Notes on this clone: Its antigen is not known.

Per germline, CDR1 MNHEY and CDR2 SVGAGI. The V gene lost 2 bases and the J gene lost 2 bases, with 10 bases spanning the gap. The CDR3 contains 14 residues. The specimen comprised peripheral blood, sampled on day 0 of AZD1222 vaccination. This rearrangement joins TRBV6-5 to TRBJ2-7, with no clear D. The TCR originated in an adult in good health. CDR3 residues: CASSYQDTAYEQYF. Here the CDR3 DNA reads TGTGCCAGCAGTTACCAAGACACAGCCTACGAGCAGTACTTC.